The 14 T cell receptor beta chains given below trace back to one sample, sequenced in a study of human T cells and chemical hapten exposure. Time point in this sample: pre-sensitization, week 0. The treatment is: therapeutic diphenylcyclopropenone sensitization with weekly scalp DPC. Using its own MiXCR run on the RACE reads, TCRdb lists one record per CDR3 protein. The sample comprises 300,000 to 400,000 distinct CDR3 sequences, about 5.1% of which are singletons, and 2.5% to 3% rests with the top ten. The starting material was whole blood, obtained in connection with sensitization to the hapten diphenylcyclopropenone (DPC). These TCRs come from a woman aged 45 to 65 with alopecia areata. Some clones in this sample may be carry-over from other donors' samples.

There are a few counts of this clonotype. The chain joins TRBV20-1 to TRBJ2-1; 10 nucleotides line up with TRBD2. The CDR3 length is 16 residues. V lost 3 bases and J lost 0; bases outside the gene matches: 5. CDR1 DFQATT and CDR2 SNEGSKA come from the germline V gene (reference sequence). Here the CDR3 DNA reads TGCAGTGCTAGGGGTCTAGCGGGGGACTCCTACAATGAGCAGTTCTTC. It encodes CSARGLAGDSYNEQFF.

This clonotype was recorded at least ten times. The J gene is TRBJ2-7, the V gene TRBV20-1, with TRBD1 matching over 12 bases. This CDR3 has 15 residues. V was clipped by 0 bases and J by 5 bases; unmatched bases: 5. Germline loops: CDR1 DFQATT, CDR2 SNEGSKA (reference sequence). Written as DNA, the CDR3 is TGCAGTGCTAGAGAGGGGACAGGGGGCATCAACGAGCAGTACTTC. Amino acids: CSAREGTGGINEQYF.

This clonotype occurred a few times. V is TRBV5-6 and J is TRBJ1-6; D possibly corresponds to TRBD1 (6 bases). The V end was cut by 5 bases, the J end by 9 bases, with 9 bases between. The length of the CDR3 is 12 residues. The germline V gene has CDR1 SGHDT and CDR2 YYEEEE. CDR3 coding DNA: TGTGCCAGCAGAGAACAGGGTTCACCCCTCCACTTT. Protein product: CASREQGSPLHF.

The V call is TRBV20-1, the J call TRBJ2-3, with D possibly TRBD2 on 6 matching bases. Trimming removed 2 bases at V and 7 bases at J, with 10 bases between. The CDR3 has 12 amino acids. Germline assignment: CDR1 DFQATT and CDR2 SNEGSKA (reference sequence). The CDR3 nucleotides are TGCAGTGCTAGACCGGGGGTGAATACGCAGTATTTT. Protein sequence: CSARPGVNTQYF.

The CDR3 protein is CASRKDGENSPLHF. The CDR3 DNA follows: TGTGCCAGCAGGAAAGACGGCGAGAATTCACCCCTCCACTTT. This chain connects TRBV2 to TRBJ1-6; D gene ambiguous. Trimming removed 6 bases from V and 7 bases from J, with 13 bases in between. The CDR3 has 14 amino acids. Germline CDR1 and CDR2: SNHLY and FYNNEI.

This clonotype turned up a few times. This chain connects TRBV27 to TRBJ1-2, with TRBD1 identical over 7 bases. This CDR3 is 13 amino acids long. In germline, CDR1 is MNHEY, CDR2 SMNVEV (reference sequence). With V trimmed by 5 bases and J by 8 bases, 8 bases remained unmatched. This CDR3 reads CASSPTGAWGYTF. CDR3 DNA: TGTGCCAGCAGTCCCACAGGGGCGTGGGGCTACACCTTC.

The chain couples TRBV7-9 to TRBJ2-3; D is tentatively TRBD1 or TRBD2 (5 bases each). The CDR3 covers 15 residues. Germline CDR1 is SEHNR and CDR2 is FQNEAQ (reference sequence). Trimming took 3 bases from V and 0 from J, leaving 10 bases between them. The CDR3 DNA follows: TGTGCCAGCAGCTTCCTAGGGACGAGCACAGATACGCAGTATTTT. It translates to CASSFLGTSTDTQYF.

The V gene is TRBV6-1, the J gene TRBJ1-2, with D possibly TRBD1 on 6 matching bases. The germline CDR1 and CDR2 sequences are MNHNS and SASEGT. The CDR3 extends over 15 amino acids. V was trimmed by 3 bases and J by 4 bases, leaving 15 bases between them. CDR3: CASSDHRDWRYGYTF. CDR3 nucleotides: TGTGCCAGCAGTGACCACAGGGACTGGCGCTATGGCTACACCTTC.

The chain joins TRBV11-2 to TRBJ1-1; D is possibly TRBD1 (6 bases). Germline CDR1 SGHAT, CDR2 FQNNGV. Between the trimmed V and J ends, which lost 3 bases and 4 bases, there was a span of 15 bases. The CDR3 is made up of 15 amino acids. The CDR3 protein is CASSLGTSPGTEAFF. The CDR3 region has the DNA TGTGCCAGCAGCTTGGGGACATCTCCAGGCACTGAAGCTTTCTTT.

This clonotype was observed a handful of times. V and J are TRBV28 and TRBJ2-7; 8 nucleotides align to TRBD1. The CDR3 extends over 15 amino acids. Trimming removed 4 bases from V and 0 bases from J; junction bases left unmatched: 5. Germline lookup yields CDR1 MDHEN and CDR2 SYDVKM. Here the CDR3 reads CASSSGQVISYEQYF. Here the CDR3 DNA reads TGTGCCAGCAGTTCGGGACAGGTTATCTCCTACGAGCAGTACTTC.

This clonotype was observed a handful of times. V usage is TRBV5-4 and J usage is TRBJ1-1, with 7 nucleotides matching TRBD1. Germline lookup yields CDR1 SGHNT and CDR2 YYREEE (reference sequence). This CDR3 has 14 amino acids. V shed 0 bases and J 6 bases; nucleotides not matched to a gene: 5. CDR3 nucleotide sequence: TGTGCCAGCAGCTTGGACAGGGGTTCCGCTGAAGCTTTCTTT. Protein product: CASSLDRGSAEAFF.

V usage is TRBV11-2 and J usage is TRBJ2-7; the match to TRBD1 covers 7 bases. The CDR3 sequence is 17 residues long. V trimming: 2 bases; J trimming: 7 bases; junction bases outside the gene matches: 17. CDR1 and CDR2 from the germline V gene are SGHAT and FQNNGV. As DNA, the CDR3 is TGTGCCAGCAGCTTACTGGGTGTGTCGGGACAGTCAAGGGAGCAGTACTTC. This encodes CASSLLGVSGQSREQYF.

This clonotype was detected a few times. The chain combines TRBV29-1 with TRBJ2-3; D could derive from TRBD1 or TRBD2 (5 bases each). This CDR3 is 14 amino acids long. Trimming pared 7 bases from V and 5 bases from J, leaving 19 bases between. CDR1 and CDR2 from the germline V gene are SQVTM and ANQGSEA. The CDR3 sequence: CSALRDGREDTQYF. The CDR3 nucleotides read TGCAGCGCGCTCCGGGACGGCCGGGAAGATACGCAGTATTTT.

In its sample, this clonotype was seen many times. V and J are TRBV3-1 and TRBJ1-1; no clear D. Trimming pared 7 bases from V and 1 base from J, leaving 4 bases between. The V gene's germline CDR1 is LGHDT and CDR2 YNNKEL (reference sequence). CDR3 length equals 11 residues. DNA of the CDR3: TGTGCCAGCACCCAGAACACTGAAGCTTTCTTT. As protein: CASTQNTEAFF. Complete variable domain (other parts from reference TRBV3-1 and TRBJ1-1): DTAVSQTPKYLVTQMGNDKSIKCEQNLGHDTMYWYKQDSKKFLKIMFSYNNKELIINETVPNRFSPKSPDKAHLNLHINSLELGDSAVYFCASTQNTEAFFGQGTRLTVV.